This section outlines one T cell receptor (beta chain) sequence together with its context. The study drew participants aged roughly 18 to 89 years from 20 to 30 US areas. Recovered participants had two consecutive negative NP/OP PCR tests, healthcare professional clearance, or symptom resolution. The sample comes from a study of blood T cell repertoires in COVID-19. The wider study: Sample material is recorded as cDNA or gDNA derived from T cells, B-cell-depleted T cells, or PBMCs.

Source study methods: Researchers report that nucleated cell counts were estimated from reference gene primer amplification. Data came from immunoSEQ multiplex PCR; TCRdb stores just in-frame clones and leaves some out. Clonal size and the V and J genes are those of that table, whereas D and trimming came from the DNA. The repertoire includes about 310,000 clones, roughly 87% of them detected once, and 8% to 9% sits in the top ten. The CDR3 covers 14 residues. The germline V gene encodes CDR1 SEHNR and CDR2 FQNEAQ (reference sequence). With 11 bases removed from V and 4 bases from J, the gap between germline ends came to 20 bases.

Sequencing was carried out using PBMCs or T cells enriched from blood (not recorded which). This sequence joins TRBV7-9 and TRBJ1-2; weak D call: TRBD1 (5 bases). This TCR derives from a woman between 18 and 29 years old who had recovered from COVID-19. The CDR3 region has the DNA TGTGCCGGGACTGTTCTTTATAGCGGCTATGGCTACACCTTC. Translating it yields CAGTVLYSGYGYTF.